The source of this T cell receptor (beta chain) is a study of T cells after yellow fever vaccination (dated by TCRdb to about 2019). Broadly, across the study: The SMART-Seq v4 Ultra Low Input RNA kit was used to prepare libraries from fractions with low cell numbers. To track T-cell clones before and after primary and booster YFV17D yellow fever vaccination, bulk TCR alpha and beta repertoires were sequenced longitudinally. Two healthy male donors, one aged 18 to 30 and one aged 30 to 40 years, made up the cohort. Blood samples were taken at several timepoints before and after primary and secondary immunization, and bulk PBMC replicates and cell subsets were isolated. Study-wide conclusions, independent of this receptor: Compared with the primary T-cell response, the secondary T-cell response was faster but weaker, reaching its peak on day 5 rather than on day 15. Most clones expanded after primary vaccination (almost 98% of CD4 and roughly 90% of CD8) were re-detected after the booster, suggesting that broad memory maintenance occurred. A small share of clonotypes was detected in both CD4 and CD8 compartments, with the overlap likely arising from convergent recombination. Because only a couple of donors were included in the study, the extent to which the findings can be generalized is limited. Computational filtering was required because FACS-sorted repertoires could contain abundant contaminating clonotypes from the bulk population.

This clonotype was seen a few times. Its antigen is still unknown. The record has no base qualities; no much larger clone is one base away. Read against the paper, the sample's treatment or condition label means: live attenuated yellow fever vaccine strain. At each blood-draw timepoint, two biological replicates of bulk PBMCs were obtained. A standard Ficoll-Paque protocol was used to isolate PBMCs from peripheral blood. RNA was extracted with TriZol from bulk PBMCs, CD4 and CD8 fractions, and dextramer-positive and dextramer-negative fractions. TCR cDNA was synthesized by 5'RACE template switching, through which a universal primer site and unique molecular identifiers were introduced. cDNA synthesis was primed from both the TCR alpha and TCR beta constant segments. Library amplification involved two PCR steps, and the second step added sample barcodes and sequencing adapters. Sequencing of libraries was performed on Illumina HiSeq 2500 (2x100 bp) or NovaSeq (2x150 bp). On the authors' methods: Demultiplexing of reads and collapsing into UMI consensus sequences were performed with MIGEC, and V(D)J alignment was carried out with MiXCR. Clonotypes responding to the vaccine were identified with edgeR on replicate PBMC samples, with the criteria of FDR below 0.01 and a log2 fold change above 5 up to day 15. CD4 or CD8 identity was assigned to each bulk clonotype according to whether the clonotype was present at higher abundance in the sequenced CD4 repertoire or the sequenced CD8 repertoire. TCRdb itself trimmed the public reads at Q25 with fastp, ran MiXCR and retained productive beta chains. Under each unique CDR3 protein, matching rows form one entry showing the most common genes and DNA. TCRdb assigned the V and J calls; the authors' analysis was not used. The sample table contains more than 450,000 distinct CDR3 sequences; only one count was recorded for 21% of them. About a sixth of the sample is taken by the ten largest.

Looking up the germline V gene yields CDR1 SGHRS and CDR2 YFSETQ. For this chain, trimming is 2 bases at the V end and 4 bases at the J end, and the number of junction bases without a gene match is 10. Spanning cysteine to phenylalanine, the CDR3 consists of 17 amino acids. Kept here is only the CDR3 DNA, which spans 51 bases and is read in frame from base 1. The V gene is TRBV5-1 and the J gene is TRBJ2-2; 8 nucleotides in the junction match TRBD1. This TCR came from a man between 18 and 35 years old who received the YFV17D yellow fever vaccine. This material consisted of PBMCs, taken 21 days after the first yellow fever vaccination. The nucleotide sequence reads as follows: TGCGCCAGCAGCTTAAACCAACGAGGGACAGGCACCGGGGAGCTGTTTTTT. Translation gives CASSLNQRGTGTGELFF.